The 27 T cell receptor beta chains presented below share a single source sample, sequenced in a study of a mutant IDH1 vaccine in newly diagnosed glioma. Noted time point: week 5, during vaccination. One vaccine dose held 300 ug of mutant IDH1 20-mer peptide and came with topical imiquimod. The table came from immunoSEQ multiplex PCR; TCRdb's copy has only in-frame clones and leaves some out. This sample has about 53,000 clones, with roughly 80% found just once. These TCRs are of unknown antigen specificity. The material was PBMCs, obtained from a glioma patient whose treatment included an IDH1 peptide vaccine. All receptors come from a woman aged 50 to 60 with glioma.

This chain joins TRBV15 and TRBJ1-4, with D maybe TRBD1 (5 bases). Per the germline V gene, CDR1 is LNHNV and CDR2 is YYDKDF (reference sequence). V was cut by 0 bases and J by 5 bases, with 13 bases left in between. This CDR3 has 16 amino acids. The CDR3 DNA reads TGTGCCACCAGCAGAGATCCGGGACCGGCAAATGAAAAACTGTTTTTT. This sequence encodes CATSRDPGPANEKLFF. The full variable domain, in which reference TRBV15 and TRBJ1-4 provide the parts outside the CDR3, is DAMVIQNPRYQVTQFGKPVTLSCSQTLNHNVMYWYQQKSSQAPKLLFHYYDKDFNNEADTPDNFQSRRPNTSFCFLDIRSPGLGDTAMYLCATSRDPGPANEKLFFGSGTQLSVL.

The rearrangement links TRBV18 to TRBJ2-3; the D is unclear. In germline, CDR1 is KGHSH, CDR2 LQKENI. Trimming took off 4 bases at V and 2 bases at J, with 7 bases between the two ends. The CDR3 runs 13 residues. The DNA of the CDR3 is TGTGCCAGCTCACAATTAGCCACAGATACGCAGTATTTT. Its translation is CASSQLATDTQYF.

This chain uses TRBV28 with TRBJ2-7; D may be TRBD1 (7 bases). Trimming took off 3 bases at V and 13 bases at J, with 19 bases between the two ends. Germline CDR1 MDHEN, CDR2 SYDVKM. The CDR3 loop spans 13 amino acids. The CDR3 region has the DNA TGTGCCAGCAGTTTCGGCGGGGCGACAGGGTTATACTTC. Translating gives CASSFGGATGLYF.

This clone was counted a single time. This rearrangement joins TRBV18 to TRBJ2-5, with 10 bases fitting TRBD2. The CDR3 covers 15 residues. The germline V gene encodes CDR1 KGHSH and CDR2 LQKENI. V shed 6 bases and J 1 base; nucleotides not matched to a gene: 5. The CDR3 region is CASSTGLAVQETQYF. The CDR3 nucleotides are TGTGCCAGCTCGACCGGACTAGCGGTCCAAGAGACCCAGTACTTC.

The rearrangement uses TRBV4-1 and TRBJ2-1; 8 bases map to TRBD2. The CDR3 has 12 amino acids. CDR1 MGHRA and CDR2 YSYEKL come from the germline V gene. The trim removed 5 bases at V and 8 bases at J, leaving 2 bases unmatched. The CDR3, as DNA: TGCGCCAGCAGCGAAGCGGGGGATGAGCAGTTCTTC. Translating it yields CASSEAGDEQFF.

This clone came up once. The chain recombines TRBV7-9 with TRBJ2-3; D ambiguous. This CDR3 is built from 11 residues. V shed 5 bases and J shed 4 bases, with 4 bases lying between them. Germline CDR1 SEHNR, CDR2 FQNEAQ (reference sequence). CDR3 region: CASSRPDTQYF. CDR3 in DNA: TGTGCCAGCAGCCGGCCAGATACGCAGTATTTT. Full variable domain (remainder filled in from reference TRBV7-9 and TRBJ2-3): DTGVSQNPRHKITKRGQNVTFRCDPISEHNRLYWYRQTLGQGPEFLTYFQNEAQLEKSRLLSDRFSAERPKGSFSTLEIQRTEQGDSAMYLCASSRPDTQYFGPGTRLTVL.

This sequence joins TRBV18 and TRBJ1-4; D uncertain. Trimming removed 3 bases at V and 3 bases at J, with 11 bases between. The germline V gene has CDR1 KGHSH and CDR2 LQKENI. The CDR3 totals 15 residues. CDR3 bases: TGTGCCAGCTCACCGCCACCGACCTCTAATGAAAAACTGTTTTTT. Translation: CASSPPPTSNEKLFF.

This chain connects TRBV18 to TRBJ1-1, with D hard to call. Germline V CDR1 and CDR2: KGHSH, LQKENI. Trimming took 3 bases from V and 8 from J, leaving 10 bases between them. The CDR3 totals 12 residues. The CDR3 DNA reads TGTGCCAGCTCACCCGGGGTCTCCGAAGCTTTCTTT. Its protein is CASSPGVSEAFF.

Only a few counts were recorded for this clone. The chain combines TRBV27 with TRBJ1-1; tentatively, D is TRBD1 (5 bases). The germline gives CDR1 MNHEY, CDR2 SMNVEV (reference sequence). Between the trimmed V and J ends, which lost 6 bases and 0 bases, there was a span of 8 bases. This CDR3 contains 13 residues. For the CDR3, the DNA is TGTGCCAGCAGCCACAGGTTGAACACTGAAGCTTTCTTT. As protein: CASSHRLNTEAFF.

The chain carries TRBV4-2 and TRBJ2-5, with 12 bases fitting TRBD2. Germline loops: CDR1 LGHNA, CDR2 YNFKEQ. Germline trimming cut 1 base from V and 3 bases from J; bases unmatched to any gene: 6. This CDR3 comprises 17 residues. The CDR3 sequence: CASSQGGLAGTEETQYF. DNA of the CDR3: TGTGCCAGCAGCCAAGGAGGACTAGCGGGGACCGAAGAGACCCAGTACTTC.

The chain carries TRBV7-8 and TRBJ1-5; 12 bases agree with TRBD1. The V segment lost 3 bases and the J segment 5 bases; nucleotides outside the gene matches: 5. Looked up from germline, CDR1 is SGHVS and CDR2 is FQNEAQ. The CDR3 contains 16 residues. Here the CDR3 reads CASSLRGQGAYQPQHF. In DNA, the CDR3 is TGTGCCAGCAGCTTGAGGGGACAGGGGGCTTATCAGCCCCAGCATTTT.

This clone appeared once. The chain joins TRBV28 to TRBJ1-2; D gene uncertain. V was shortened by 4 bases and J by 2 bases, with 8 bases between the two germline ends. Germline CDR1 is MDHEN and CDR2 is SYDVKM. CDR3 length: 13 residues. For the CDR3, the DNA is TGTGCCAGCAGTTCCCAGCAAAACTATGGCTACACCTTC. This sequence encodes CASSSQQNYGYTF.

The V call is TRBV4-3, the J call TRBJ2-1; TRBD2 agrees at 9 bases. There are 18 residues in the CDR3. Germline V gene lookup returns CDR1 LGHNA and CDR2 YSLEER. Losses at the gene ends were 2 bases for V and 8 bases for J; bases not matched to a gene: 16. The CDR3 DNA follows: TGCGCCAGCAGCCAATCTCTTCTTGGGCGGGGGGGCCATGATGAGCAGTTCTTC. This encodes CASSQSLLGRGGHDEQFF.

The chain combines TRBV4-3 with TRBJ1-5; D is unclear. Trimming removed 0 bases from V and 1 base from J, with 10 bases in between. The CDR3 is 16 residues long. CDR1 is LGHNA and CDR2 is YSLEER in the germline V gene. CDR3 in amino acids: CASSQDGGPSNQPQHF. CDR3 DNA: TGCGCCAGCAGCCAAGATGGAGGACCAAGCAATCAGCCCCAGCATTTT.

This sequence joins TRBV19 and TRBJ1-1; D may be TRBD1 (5 bases). This CDR3 is built from 14 residues. Germline V gene sequence: CDR1 LNHDA, CDR2 SQIVND (reference sequence). V lost 4 bases, J lost 4 bases, and 13 bases lay in between. CDR3 residues: CASSSGHQGTEAFF. The CDR3 DNA follows: TGTGCCAGTAGTAGTGGTCACCAGGGCACTGAAGCTTTCTTT.

The chain links TRBV2 to TRBJ2-3, with 9 bases aligning to TRBD2. Germline CDR1 is SNHLY and CDR2 is FYNNEI. Trimming cost V 6 bases and J 4 bases; bases outside gene matches: 17. This CDR3 region has 18 residues. In DNA, the CDR3 is TGTGCCAGCAGCCGAACAGCGGGGGGTCCGACATACCCAGATACGCAGTATTTT. This sequence encodes CASSRTAGGPTYPDTQYF.

This chain joins TRBV6-5 and TRBJ1-1; possibly TRBD1 for D (5 bases). There are 12 residues in the CDR3. Per the germline V gene, CDR1 is MNHEY and CDR2 is SVGAGI. Between the trimmed V and J ends, which lost 6 bases and 6 bases, there was a span of 11 bases. CDR3 loop: CASSKGASEAFF. The DNA for the CDR3 is TGTGCCAGCAGCAAAGGGGCCTCTGAAGCTTTCTTT.

The CDR3 DNA reads TGTGCCAGCAGTTCTGGACAGACGGGGGGTACGCAGTATTTT. Its translation: CASSSGQTGGTQYF. The rearrangement links TRBV6-5 to TRBJ2-3; D may be TRBD2 (7 bases). CDR3 length: 14 residues. Between the trimmed V and J ends, which lost 4 bases and 8 bases, there was a span of 16 bases. Germline assignment: CDR1 MNHEY and CDR2 SVGAGI.

This chain joins TRBV5-8 and TRBJ2-1, with TRBD1 as a possible D gene (6 bases). The CDR3 loop spans 16 amino acids. Germline assignment: CDR1 SGHTS and CDR2 YDEGEE. V gave up 2 bases and J gave up 8 bases, with 20 bases separating them. The CDR3 coding sequence is TGTGCCAGCAGCTTACGGACAGCGACCTTTGGGGATGAGCAGTTCTTC. Its protein product is CASSLRTATFGDEQFF.

The V gene is TRBV7-2, the J gene TRBJ1-2; D remains unclear. Trimming removed 1 base from V and 5 bases from J, with 5 bases in between. CDR1 and CDR2 (germline): SGHTA, FQGNSA. The CDR3 runs to 12 residues. The CDR3 here is CASSLEGYGYTF. For the CDR3, the DNA is TGTGCCAGCAGCTTAGAGGGATATGGCTACACCTTC.

The chain uses TRBV27 and TRBJ1-5; no reliable D call. Trimming cost V 0 bases and J 2 bases, with 14 bases left between them. The germline V gene has CDR1 MNHEY and CDR2 SMNVEV (reference sequence). The CDR3 has 17 amino acids. The CDR3 reads CASSLSGGRVGNQPQHF. For the CDR3, the DNA is TGTGCCAGCAGTTTATCAGGCGGACGGGTGGGCAATCAGCCCCAGCATTTT.

This chain connects TRBV5-1 to TRBJ2-1; weak D call: TRBD1 (6 bases). V lost 0 bases and J 4 bases, leaving 17 bases between the germline ends. Germline V gene sequence: CDR1 SGHRS, CDR2 YFSETQ. CDR3 length: 17 amino acids. Written as DNA, the CDR3 is TGCGCCAGCAGCTTGGCGCACAGGGCAGAACCTTACAATGAGCAGTTCTTC. This codes for CASSLAHRAEPYNEQFF. Using reference TRBV5-1 and TRBJ2-1 for the parts outside the CDR3, the full variable domain is KAGVTQTPRYLIKTRGQQVTLSCSPISGHRSVSWYQQTPGQGLQFLFEYFSETQRNKGNFPGRFSGRQFSNSRSEMNVSTLELGDSALYLCASSLAHRAEPYNEQFFGPGTRLTVL.

The gene calls are TRBV29-1 and TRBJ2-5, with D hard to call. The CDR3 has 13 residues. V was shortened by 3 bases and J by 1 base, with 9 bases between the two germline ends. Germline V CDR1 and CDR2: SQVTM, ANQGSEA. CDR3 bases: TGCAGCGTTGAGACCTCGGTCCAAGAGACCCAGTACTTC. Its protein is CSVETSVQETQYF.

The chain carries TRBV29-1 and TRBJ2-7; 7 nucleotides match TRBD1. The V segment lost 7 bases and the J segment 0 bases; nucleotides outside the gene matches: 3. CDR1 and CDR2 (germline): SQVTM, ANQGSEA. This CDR3 has 12 residues. The CDR3 DNA reads TGCAGCGGATGGGACAGCTCCTACGAGCAGTACTTC. It is translated as CSGWDSSYEQYF.

This chain joins TRBV10-2 and TRBJ1-1; 8 positions agree with TRBD1. This CDR3 spans 13 amino acids. The J segment lost 8 bases and the V segment lost 4 bases, leaving 6 bases of the junction unmatched. In germline, CDR1 is WSHSY, CDR2 SAAADI. The CDR3: CASSVGWDREAFF. In DNA form, the CDR3 reads TGCGCCAGCAGTGTTGGGTGGGACAGGGAAGCTTTCTTT.

V usage is TRBV5-1 and J usage is TRBJ2-3; 12 nucleotides match TRBD2. The CDR3 has 16 residues. The germline CDR1 and CDR2 sequences are SGHRS and YFSETQ. V lost 4 bases, J lost 2 bases, and 5 bases stayed unmatched. DNA of the CDR3: TGCGCCAGCAGCCGACTAGCGGGGGAGGACACAGATACGCAGTATTTT. Residues: CASSRLAGEDTDTQYF.

The CDR3 DNA sequence: TGTGCCAGCAGCCTCAATGCGGCTAATGAAAAACTGTTTTTT. Translating gives CASSLNAANEKLFF. V gene TRBV14 combines with J gene TRBJ1-4; the D is unclear. V was trimmed by 4 bases and J by 3 bases, leaving 9 bases between them. CDR3 length: 14 residues. Germline CDR1 and CDR2: SGHDN and FVKESK.